The sequence of this T cell receptor beta chain was determined in a study of cytomegalovirus exposure and HLA in healthy donors. Broader study findings: In terms of immune exposure information, only CMV serostatus was available. An analysis was carried out at a later point. It showed that HLA-associated TCR beta chains were more clonally expanded than equally common non-associated chains. TCR beta sequences reportedly predicted the HLA-A and HLA-B alleles of most subjects accurately.

PCR used 60 Vbeta primers and 13 Jbeta primers. Repertoires were generated with immunoSEQ multiplex PCR, while TCRdb's copy carries only in-frame clones and drops some. Of approximately 76,000 clones listed, about two thirds are singletons. This clone came up a few times. The target antigen is unknown. This CDR3 spans 14 amino acids. CDR1 and CDR2 from the germline V gene are GTSNPN and SVGIG (reference sequence). Trimming pared 0 bases from V and 4 bases from J, leaving 12 bases between. The material sequenced was PBMCs. The clonotype comes from a man aged 25-40 years in good health and CMV-seropositive. The gene calls are TRBV30 and TRBJ1-2; unclear D gene. CDR3: CAWSVFSSSYGYTF. CDR3 bases: TGTGCCTGGAGTGTATTTAGTTCCTCCTATGGCTACACCTTC.